Below are 20 T cell receptor beta chains sequenced from a single sample in a study of memory CD4+ T cells and cytomegalovirus serostatus. Libraries were prepared by immunoSEQ multiplex PCR; TCRdb keeps only in-frame clonotypes and omits some of them. This sample yields under 55,000 clones, of which around 83% are seen a single time; 2% belongs to the top ten. Single viable CD3+CD4+CD8-CD45RO+ cells were sorted as the memory CD4+ T cells. Sequenced material: memory CD4+ T cells from blood. The receptor source for this set is an adult in good health and CMV-seropositive.

V and J are TRBV6-1 and TRBJ1-2, with D possibly TRBD1 on 5 matching bases. In germline, CDR1 is MNHNS, CDR2 SASEGT. Between the trimmed V and J ends, which lost 4 bases and 3 bases, there was a span of 9 bases. The CDR3 spans 13 residues. The CDR3 bases are TGTGCCAGCAGTGGTGACAGCTACTATGGCTACACCTTC. Its translation is CASSGDSYYGYTF.

The table lists this clone with a count of one. The gene calls are TRBV5-6 and TRBJ2-5, with D tentatively TRBD2 (6 bases). Per germline, CDR1 SGHDT and CDR2 YYEEEE. CDR3 length equals 15 residues. V lost 0 bases and J lost 1, with 10 bases in between. CDR3 DNA sequence: TGTGCCAGCAGCTTGGCTGTGGGGGGCCAAGAGACCCAGTACTTC. Amino acid sequence: CASSLAVGGQETQYF.

V usage is TRBV11-2 and J usage is TRBJ2-2; 8 bases fit TRBD2. CDR3 length: 16 residues. The V and J ends lost 5 bases and 6 bases, in that order; junction bases with no gene match: 11. Germline lookup yields CDR1 SGHAT and CDR2 FQNNGV. CDR3 loop: CASSPSGGTVAGELFF. CDR3 nucleotides: TGTGCCAGCAGCCCCTCGGGGGGGACGGTCGCCGGGGAGCTGTTTTTT.

The chain employs TRBV9 and TRBJ1-5; TRBD1 is a possible D gene (5 bases). Germline-derived CDR1 and CDR2 are SGDLS and YYNGEE. The V end lost 6 bases, the J end lost 1 base, and 17 bases lay between the germline ends. This CDR3 spans 16 amino acids. The CDR3 bases are TGTGCCAGCACGGGCTCAGGGTTCGGAAGCAATCAGCCCCAGCATTTT. Translating it yields CASTGSGFGSNQPQHF.

The chain links TRBV5-4 to TRBJ1-1; tentative D call: TRBD1 (6 bases). Germline V gene lookup returns CDR1 SGHNT and CDR2 YYREEE (reference sequence). V lost 3 bases, J lost 0 bases, and 12 bases lay in between. This CDR3 is built from 15 residues. Here the CDR3 reads CASSSWTDMNTEAFF. The CDR3 region has the DNA TGTGCCAGCAGCTCTTGGACAGATATGAACACTGAAGCTTTCTTT.

The chain combines TRBV5-1 with TRBJ1-3, with TRBD1 matching 7 bases. The V segment lost 4 bases and the J segment 8 bases; nucleotides outside the gene matches: 12. Germline CDR1 is SGHRS and CDR2 is YFSETQ. This CDR3 is 15 amino acids long. CDR3 sequence reads: CASSPTQGLRDTIYF. DNA of the CDR3: TGCGCCAGCAGCCCGACACAGGGGCTGCGAGACACCATATATTTT.

The V call is TRBV5-8, the J call TRBJ2-1; D unresolved. CDR1 and CDR2 from the germline V gene are SGHTS and YDEGEE. V was pared by 2 bases and J by 7 bases, with 4 bases between. The CDR3 is 11 residues long. The CDR3 coding sequence is TGTGCCAGCAGCTTCTCAAATGAGCAGTTCTTC. It translates to CASSFSNEQFF.

The chain couples TRBV30 to TRBJ2-7; a possible D gene is TRBD2 (5 bases). V was clipped by 0 bases and J by 3 bases, with 12 bases between them. The CDR3 extends over 14 amino acids. Germline assignment: CDR1 GTSNPN and CDR2 SVGIG (reference sequence). This CDR3 is CAWSVLGRGYEQYF. The CDR3 region has the DNA TGTGCCTGGAGTGTACTAGGCAGAGGCTACGAGCAGTACTTC.

The genes are TRBV11-2 and TRBJ2-7, with 8 positions matching TRBD1. In germline, CDR1 is SGHAT, CDR2 FQNNGV. V shed 5 bases and J 5 bases; nucleotides not matched to a gene: 8. The CDR3 is made up of 14 amino acids. This CDR3 reads CASSVLPQGDEQYF. The CDR3 DNA reads as TGTGCCAGCAGCGTTCTACCACAGGGGGACGAGCAGTACTTC.

V is TRBV19 and J is TRBJ2-6, with TRBD1 identical over 8 bases. The V gene end was trimmed by 6 bases and the J gene end by 0 bases; junction bases not matched to a gene: 7. CDR3 length: 17 amino acids. The germline V gene has CDR1 LNHDA and CDR2 SQIVND (reference sequence). CDR3 region: CASSRRTGRSGANVLTF. The CDR3 nucleotides are TGTGCCAGTAGCCGGAGGACAGGGCGCTCTGGGGCCAACGTCCTGACTTTC.

The V call is TRBV5-1, the J call TRBJ2-1; no clear D. The CDR3 runs to 20 residues. V gave up 3 bases and J gave up 0 bases, with 25 bases separating them. In germline, CDR1 is SGHRS, CDR2 YFSETQ. The chain's CDR3 is CASSSFSPGLSASSYNEQFF. The CDR3 DNA is TGCGCCAGCAGCTCATTTAGTCCGGGCCTGTCTGCTAGCTCCTACAATGAGCAGTTCTTC. The entire variable domain, with the rest obtained from reference TRBV5-1 and TRBJ2-1, is as follows: KAGVTQTPRYLIKTRGQQVTLSCSPISGHRSVSWYQQTPGQGLQFLFEYFSETQRNKGNFPGRFSGRQFSNSRSEMNVSTLELGDSALYLCASSSFSPGLSASSYNEQFFGPGTRLTVL.

This rearrangement joins TRBV2 to TRBJ2-5, with D tentatively TRBD2 (7 bases). Trimming cost V 7 bases and J 5 bases, with 17 bases left between them. This CDR3 region has 14 residues. CDR1 SNHLY and CDR2 FYNNEI come from the germline V gene. The CDR3 nucleotides read TGTGCCAGCACCCCAGGGGAGGGATCGGAGACCCAGTACTTC. Encoded protein: CASTPGEGSETQYF.

In its sample, this clone was seen once. This sequence joins TRBV7-2 and TRBJ2-7; 10 positions match TRBD1. The CDR3 consists of 15 residues. Looked up from germline, CDR1 is SGHTA and CDR2 is FQGNSA. V trimming: 4 bases; J trimming: 5 bases; junction bases outside the gene matches: 8. CDR3 in DNA: TGTGCCAGCAGCTCCCTGGGACAGGGGAGGGACGAGCAGTACTTC. Its translation: CASSSLGQGRDEQYF. Full variable domain (rest looked up from reference TRBV7-2 and TRBJ2-7): GAGVSQSPSNKVTEKGKDVELRCDPISGHTALYWYRQSLGQGLEFLIYFQGNSAPDKSGLPSDRFSAERTGGSVSTLTIQRTQQEDSAVYLCASSSLGQGRDEQYFGPGTRLTVT.

The genes are TRBV9 and TRBJ2-2; unclear D gene. Per the germline V gene, CDR1 is SGDLS and CDR2 is YYNGEE. Trimming removed 1 base at V and 6 bases at J, with 7 bases between. The CDR3 contains 13 residues. CDR3 coding DNA: TGTGCCAGCAGCGTACTCACATCCGGGGAGCTGTTTTTT. It is translated as CASSVLTSGELFF.

This chain links TRBV6-1 with TRBJ2-7; possibly TRBD1 for D (6 bases). V dropped 3 bases and J dropped 2 bases, with 14 bases sitting between them. Germline CDR1 and CDR2: MNHNS and SASEGT. The CDR3 length is 15 residues. For the CDR3, the DNA is TGTGCCAGCAGTGATAGGTGGGACACAGCCTACGAGCAGTACTTC. Amino acid sequence: CASSDRWDTAYEQYF.

The chain recombines TRBV6-5 with TRBJ2-7; 8 bases are shared with TRBD1. CDR3 size: 14 residues. CDR1 and CDR2 from the germline V gene are MNHEY and SVGAGI. Trimming removed 7 bases from V and 2 bases from J; junction bases left unmatched: 7. The CDR3 DNA is TGTGCCAGCACTGCCCGGACAGGGACCTACGAGCAGTACTTC. Translated, it gives CASTARTGTYEQYF.

The V gene is TRBV20-1, the J gene TRBJ2-1; 7 bases match TRBD1. The CDR3 is 11 amino acids. The germline CDR1 and CDR2 sequences are DFQATT and SNEGSKA (reference sequence). Trimming removed 6 bases from V and 7 bases from J; junction bases left unmatched: 3. CDR3 in DNA: TGCAGTGCCGTGGACAGGAATGAGCAGTTCTTC. This encodes CSAVDRNEQFF.

This clone was detected once. The chain has TRBV4-2 and TRBJ1-4, with 7 nucleotides matching TRBD1. After removal of 3 bases from V and 7 bases from J, the junction contained 5 bases not matched to a gene. From germline, CDR1 is LGHNA and CDR2 YNFKEQ. The length of the CDR3 is 14 residues. The CDR3 coding sequence is TGTGCCAGCAGCCAGGGGCAGGGGGGTGAAAAACTGTTTTTT. It is translated as CASSQGQGGEKLFF.

This clone occurred once. The chain links TRBV5-1 to TRBJ1-5; a possible D gene is TRBD1 (6 bases). Trimming took 4 bases from V and 9 from J, leaving 17 bases between them. The CDR3 length is 14 residues. CDR1 SGHRS and CDR2 YFSETQ come from the germline V gene. The CDR3 region has the DNA TGCGCCAGCAGCATCTCCCAGGGGCGAGGGCCCCAGCATTTT. Protein product: CASSISQGRGPQHF.

The chain couples TRBV25-1 to TRBJ2-7, with D maybe TRBD2 (6 bases). Germline V gene lookup returns CDR1 MGHDK and CDR2 SYGVNS. Trimming left V 4 bases short and J 2 bases short, with 9 bases between. The CDR3 has 13 amino acids. CDR3 nucleotide sequence: TGTGCCAGCAGTGTCCCGGGAGCCTACGAGCAGTACTTC. Residues: CASSVPGAYEQYF.